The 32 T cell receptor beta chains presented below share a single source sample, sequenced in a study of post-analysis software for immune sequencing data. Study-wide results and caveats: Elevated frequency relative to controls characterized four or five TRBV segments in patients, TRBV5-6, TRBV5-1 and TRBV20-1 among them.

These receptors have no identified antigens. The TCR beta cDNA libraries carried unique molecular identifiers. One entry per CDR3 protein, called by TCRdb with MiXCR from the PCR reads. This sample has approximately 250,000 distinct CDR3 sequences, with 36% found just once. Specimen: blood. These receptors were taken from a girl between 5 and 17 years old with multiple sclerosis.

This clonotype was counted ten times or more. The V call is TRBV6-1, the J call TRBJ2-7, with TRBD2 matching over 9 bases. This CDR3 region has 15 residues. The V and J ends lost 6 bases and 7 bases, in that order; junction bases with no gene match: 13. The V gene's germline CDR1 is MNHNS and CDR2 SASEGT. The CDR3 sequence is CASSHLAGPLQEQYF. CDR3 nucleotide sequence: TGTGCCAGCAGCCATCTAGCGGGGCCTCTTCAGGAGCAGTACTTC.

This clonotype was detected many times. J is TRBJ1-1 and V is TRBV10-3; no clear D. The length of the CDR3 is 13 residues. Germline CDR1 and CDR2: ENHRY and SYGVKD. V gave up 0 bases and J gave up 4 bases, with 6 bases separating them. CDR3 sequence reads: CAISESGPTEAFF. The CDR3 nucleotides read TGTGCCATCAGTGAGTCTGGCCCCACTGAAGCTTTCTTT.

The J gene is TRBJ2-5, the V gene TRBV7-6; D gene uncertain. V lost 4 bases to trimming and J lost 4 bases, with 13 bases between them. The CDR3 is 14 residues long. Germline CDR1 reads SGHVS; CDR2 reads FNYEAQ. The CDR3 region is CASSYLVWPETQYF. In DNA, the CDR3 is TGTGCCAGCAGCTACCTGGTGTGGCCAGAGACCCAGTACTTC.

CDR3 in DNA: TGCAGCGTTGGAGTAGCGGGAGTAGGGGATGAGCAGTTCTTC. Translated: CSVGVAGVGDEQFF. The J gene is TRBJ2-1, the V gene TRBV29-1; TRBD2 matches 9 bases. With V trimmed by 4 bases and J by 8 bases, 9 bases remained unmatched. Germline values: CDR1 SQVTM, CDR2 ANQGSEA. This CDR3 spans 14 amino acids.

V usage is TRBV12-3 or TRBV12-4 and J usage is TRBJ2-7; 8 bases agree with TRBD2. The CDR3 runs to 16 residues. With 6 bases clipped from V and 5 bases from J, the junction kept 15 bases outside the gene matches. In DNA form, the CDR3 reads TGTGCCAGCAGCCCGCAGAGAATAGCGGGAATCCACGAGCAGTACTTC. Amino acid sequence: CASSPQRIAGIHEQYF.

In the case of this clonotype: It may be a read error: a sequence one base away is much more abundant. Here the CDR3 reads CASSVPDSLDTQYF. CDR3 bases: TGCGCCAGCAGCGTCCCGGACTCTTTAGATACGCAGTATTTT. The gene calls are TRBV5-1 and TRBJ2-3, with TRBD2 as a possible D gene (5 bases). With 4 bases removed from V and 5 bases from J, the gap between germline ends came to 14 bases. The CDR3 runs 14 residues. CDR1 is SGHRS, CDR2 YFSETQ, per germline.

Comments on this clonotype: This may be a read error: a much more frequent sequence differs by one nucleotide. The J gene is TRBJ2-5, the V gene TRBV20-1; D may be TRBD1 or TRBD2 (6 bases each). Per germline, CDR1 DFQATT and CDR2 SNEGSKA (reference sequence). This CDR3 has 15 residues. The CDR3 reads CSARDRWGAGRTQHF. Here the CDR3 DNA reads TGCAGTGCTAGAGATCGATGGGGGGCCGGTCGGACCCAGCACTTC.

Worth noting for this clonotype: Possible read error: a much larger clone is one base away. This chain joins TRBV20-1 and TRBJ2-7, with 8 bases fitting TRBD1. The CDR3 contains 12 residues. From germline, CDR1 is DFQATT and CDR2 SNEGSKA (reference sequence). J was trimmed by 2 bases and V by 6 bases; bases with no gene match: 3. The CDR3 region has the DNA TGCAGTGCCTCGACAGGGGCCTACGAGCAGTACGTC. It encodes CSASTGAYEQYV.

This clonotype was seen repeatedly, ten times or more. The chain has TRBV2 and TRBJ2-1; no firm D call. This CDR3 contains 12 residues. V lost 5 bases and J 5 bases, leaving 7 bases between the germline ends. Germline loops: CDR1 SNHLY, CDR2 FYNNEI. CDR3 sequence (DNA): TGTGCCAGCAGTTTTACCAACAATGAGCAGTTCTTC. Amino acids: CASSFTNNEQFF.

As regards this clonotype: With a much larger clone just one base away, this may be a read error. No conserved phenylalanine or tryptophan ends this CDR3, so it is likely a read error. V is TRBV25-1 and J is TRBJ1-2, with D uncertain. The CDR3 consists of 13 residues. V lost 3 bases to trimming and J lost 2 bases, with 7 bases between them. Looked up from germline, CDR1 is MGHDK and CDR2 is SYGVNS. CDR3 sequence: CASSEGTNYGYTC. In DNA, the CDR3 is TGTGCCAGCAGTGAGGGCACGAACTATGGCTACACCTGC.

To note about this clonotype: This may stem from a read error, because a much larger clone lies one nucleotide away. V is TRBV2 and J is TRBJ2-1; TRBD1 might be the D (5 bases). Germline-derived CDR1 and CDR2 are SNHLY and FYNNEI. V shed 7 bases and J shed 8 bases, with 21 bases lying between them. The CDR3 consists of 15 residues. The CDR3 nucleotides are TGTGCCAGCACCCTAAGACAGCCAACTTACGATGAGCAGTTCTTC. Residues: CASTLRQPTYDEQFF.

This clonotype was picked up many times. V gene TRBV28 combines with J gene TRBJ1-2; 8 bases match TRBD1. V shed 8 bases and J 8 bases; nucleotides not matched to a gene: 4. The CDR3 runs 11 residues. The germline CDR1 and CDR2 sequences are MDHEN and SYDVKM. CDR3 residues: CASETGGGYTF. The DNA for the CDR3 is TGTGCCAGCGAAACAGGGGGAGGCTACACCTTC.

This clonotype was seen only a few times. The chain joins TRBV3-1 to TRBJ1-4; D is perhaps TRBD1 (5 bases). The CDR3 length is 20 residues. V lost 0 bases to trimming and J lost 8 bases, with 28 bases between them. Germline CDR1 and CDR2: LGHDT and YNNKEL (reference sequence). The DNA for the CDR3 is TGTGCCAGCAGCCAAGATAGAAACGCGGAGGCCGGGACGGGCGGGGAAAAACTGTTTTTT. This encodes CASSQDRNAEAGTGGEKLFF.

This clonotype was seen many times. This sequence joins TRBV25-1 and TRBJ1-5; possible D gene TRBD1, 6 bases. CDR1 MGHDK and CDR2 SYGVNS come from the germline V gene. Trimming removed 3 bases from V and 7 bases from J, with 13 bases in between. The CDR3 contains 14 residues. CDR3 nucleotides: TGTGCCAGCAGTGATAGCAGGACAGTACAGCCCCAGCATTTT. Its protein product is CASSDSRTVQPQHF.

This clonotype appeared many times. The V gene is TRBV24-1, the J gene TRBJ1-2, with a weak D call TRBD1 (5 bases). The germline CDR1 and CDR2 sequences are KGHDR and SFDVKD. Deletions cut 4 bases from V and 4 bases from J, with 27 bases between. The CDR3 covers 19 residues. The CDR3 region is CATSDADRDPDGGSYGYTF. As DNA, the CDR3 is TGTGCCACCAGTGACGCAGACCGGGACCCCGATGGGGGTAGCTATGGCTACACCTTC.

This CDR3 reads CSARVGTGEQYF. CDR3 sequence (DNA): TGCAGTGCTCGGGTGGGGACCGGCGAGCAGTACTTC. The genes are TRBV20-1 and TRBJ2-7; D could derive from TRBD1 or TRBD2 (5 bases each). This CDR3 has 12 residues. Germline CDR1 DFQATT, CDR2 SNEGSKA (reference sequence). Trimming took off 5 bases at V and 6 bases at J, with 14 bases between the two ends.

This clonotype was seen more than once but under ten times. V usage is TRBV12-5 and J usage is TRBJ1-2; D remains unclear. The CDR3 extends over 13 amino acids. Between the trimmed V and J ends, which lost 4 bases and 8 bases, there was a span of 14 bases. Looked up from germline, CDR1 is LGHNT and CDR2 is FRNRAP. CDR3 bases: TGTGCTAGTGGTTCCGGTTTAGGATTAGGCTACACCTTC. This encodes CASGSGLGLGYTF.

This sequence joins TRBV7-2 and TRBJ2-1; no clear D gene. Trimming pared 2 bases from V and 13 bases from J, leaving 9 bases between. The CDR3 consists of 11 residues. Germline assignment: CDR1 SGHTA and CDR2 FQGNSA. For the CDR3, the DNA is TGTGCCAGCAGCTTAACCGAGACCCAGTTCTTC. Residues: CASSLTETQFF.

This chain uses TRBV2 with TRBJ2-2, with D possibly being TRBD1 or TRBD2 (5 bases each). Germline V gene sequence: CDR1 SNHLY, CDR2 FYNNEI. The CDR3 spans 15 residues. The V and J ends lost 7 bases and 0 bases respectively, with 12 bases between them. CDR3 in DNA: TGTGCCAGCAACCGGGACGCAGCGAACACCGGGGAGCTGTTTTTT. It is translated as CASNRDAANTGELFF.

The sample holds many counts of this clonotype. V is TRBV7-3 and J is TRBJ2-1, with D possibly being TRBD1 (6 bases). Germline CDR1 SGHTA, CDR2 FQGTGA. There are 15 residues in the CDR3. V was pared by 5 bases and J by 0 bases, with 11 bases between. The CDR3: CASSPDRGSYNEQFF. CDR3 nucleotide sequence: TGTGCCAGCAGCCCGGACAGAGGCTCCTACAATGAGCAGTTCTTC.

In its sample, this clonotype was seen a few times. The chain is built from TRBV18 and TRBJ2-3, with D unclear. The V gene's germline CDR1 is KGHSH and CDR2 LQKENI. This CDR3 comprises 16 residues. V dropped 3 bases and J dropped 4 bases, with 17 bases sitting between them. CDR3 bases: TGTGCCAGCTCACCCACTTCTAGTGGTGGGGCAGATACGCAGTATTTT. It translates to CASSPTSSGGADTQYF.

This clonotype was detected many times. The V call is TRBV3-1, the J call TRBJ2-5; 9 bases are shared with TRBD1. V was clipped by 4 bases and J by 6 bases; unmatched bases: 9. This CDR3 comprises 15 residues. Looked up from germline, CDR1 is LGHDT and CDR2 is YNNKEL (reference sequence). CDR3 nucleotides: TGTGCCAGCAGCCTAAGGGACAGGGTGTCCCAGACCCAGTACTTC. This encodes CASSLRDRVSQTQYF.

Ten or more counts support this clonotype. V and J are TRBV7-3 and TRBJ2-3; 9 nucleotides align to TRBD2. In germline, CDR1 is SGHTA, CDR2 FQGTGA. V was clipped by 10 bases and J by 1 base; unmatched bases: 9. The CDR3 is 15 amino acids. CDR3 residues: CATQLTSGGTDTQYF. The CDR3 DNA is TGTGCCACCCAACTGACTAGCGGAGGCACAGATACGCAGTATTTT.

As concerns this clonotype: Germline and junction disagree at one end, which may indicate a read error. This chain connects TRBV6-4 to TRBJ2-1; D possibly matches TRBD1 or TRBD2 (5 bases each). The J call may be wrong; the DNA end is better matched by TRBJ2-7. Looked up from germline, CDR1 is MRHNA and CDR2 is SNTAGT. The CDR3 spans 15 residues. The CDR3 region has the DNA TGTGTCAGCAGTGCTGGGGACCAGCCCTCCAATGAGCAGTACTTC. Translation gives CVSSAGDQPSNEQYF.

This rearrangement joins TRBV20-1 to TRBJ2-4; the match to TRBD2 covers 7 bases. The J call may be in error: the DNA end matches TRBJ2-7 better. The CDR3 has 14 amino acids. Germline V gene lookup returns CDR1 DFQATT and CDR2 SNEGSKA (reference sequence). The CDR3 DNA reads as TGCAGTGCGAGTACAATCGGGACTATCTACGAGCAGTACTTC. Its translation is CSASTIGTIYEQYF.

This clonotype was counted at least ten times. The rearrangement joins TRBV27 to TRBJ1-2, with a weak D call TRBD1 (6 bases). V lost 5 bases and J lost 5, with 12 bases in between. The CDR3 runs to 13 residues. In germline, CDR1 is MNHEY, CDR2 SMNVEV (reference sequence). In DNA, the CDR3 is TGTGCCAGCAGTAAAAACAGGGTTTATGGCTACACCTTC. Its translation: CASSKNRVYGYTF.

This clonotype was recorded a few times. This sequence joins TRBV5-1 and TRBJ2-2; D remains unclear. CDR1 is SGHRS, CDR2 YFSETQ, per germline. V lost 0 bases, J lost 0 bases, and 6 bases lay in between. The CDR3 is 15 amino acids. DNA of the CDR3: TGCGCCAGCAGCTTGGCGGCAGCGAACACCGGGGAGCTGTTTTTT. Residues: CASSLAAANTGELFF.

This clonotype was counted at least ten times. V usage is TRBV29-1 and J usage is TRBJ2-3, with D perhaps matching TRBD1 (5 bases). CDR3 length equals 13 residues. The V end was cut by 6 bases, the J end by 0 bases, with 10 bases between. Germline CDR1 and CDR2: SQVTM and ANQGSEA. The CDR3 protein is CSVKGRSTDTQYF. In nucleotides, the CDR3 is TGCAGCGTCAAGGGGCGTAGCACAGATACGCAGTATTTT.

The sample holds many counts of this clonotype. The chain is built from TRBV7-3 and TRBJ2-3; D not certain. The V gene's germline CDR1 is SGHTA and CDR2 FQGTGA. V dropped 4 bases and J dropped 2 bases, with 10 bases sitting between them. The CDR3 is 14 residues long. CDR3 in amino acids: CASSSGDNTDTQYF. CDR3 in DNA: TGTGCCAGCAGCTCGGGTGACAACACAGATACGCAGTATTTT.

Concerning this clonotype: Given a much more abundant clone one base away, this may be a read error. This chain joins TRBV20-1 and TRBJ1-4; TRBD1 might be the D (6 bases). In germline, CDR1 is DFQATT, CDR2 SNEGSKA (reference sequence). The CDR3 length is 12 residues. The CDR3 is CSAQGWNEKRFF. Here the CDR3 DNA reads TGCAGTGCACAGGGATGGAATGAAAAACGGTTTTTT.

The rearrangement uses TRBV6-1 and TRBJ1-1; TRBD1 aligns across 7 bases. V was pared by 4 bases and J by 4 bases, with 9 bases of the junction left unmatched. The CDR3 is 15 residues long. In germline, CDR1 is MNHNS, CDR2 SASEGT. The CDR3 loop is CASSVMRGQGTEAFF. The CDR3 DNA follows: TGTGCCAGCAGTGTCATGAGGGGGCAAGGCACTGAAGCTTTCTTT.

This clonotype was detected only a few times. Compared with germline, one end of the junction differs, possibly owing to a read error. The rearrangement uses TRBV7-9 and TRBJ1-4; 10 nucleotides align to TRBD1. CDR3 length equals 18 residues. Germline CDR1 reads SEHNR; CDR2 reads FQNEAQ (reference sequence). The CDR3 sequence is CTSSFPGTGDVTNEKLFF. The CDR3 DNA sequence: TGTACCAGCAGCTTCCCCGGGACAGGGGACGTTACTAATGAAAAACTGTTTTTT.